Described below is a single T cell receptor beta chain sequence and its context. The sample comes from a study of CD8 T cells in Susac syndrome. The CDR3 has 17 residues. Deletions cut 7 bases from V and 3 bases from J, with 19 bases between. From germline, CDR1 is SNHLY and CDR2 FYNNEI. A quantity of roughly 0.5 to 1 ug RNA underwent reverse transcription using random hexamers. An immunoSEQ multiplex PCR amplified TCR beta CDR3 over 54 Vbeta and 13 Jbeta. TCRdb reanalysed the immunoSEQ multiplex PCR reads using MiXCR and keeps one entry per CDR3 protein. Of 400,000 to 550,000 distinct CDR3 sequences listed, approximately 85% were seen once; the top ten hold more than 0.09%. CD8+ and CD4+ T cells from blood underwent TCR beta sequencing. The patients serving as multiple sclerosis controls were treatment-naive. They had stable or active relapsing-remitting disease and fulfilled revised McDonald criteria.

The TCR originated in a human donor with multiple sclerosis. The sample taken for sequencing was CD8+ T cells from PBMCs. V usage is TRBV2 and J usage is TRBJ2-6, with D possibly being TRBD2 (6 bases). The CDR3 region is CASKIRALRGGANVLTF. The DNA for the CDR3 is TGTGCCAGCAAAATTCGGGCCCTGCGGGGTGGGGCCAACGTCCTGACTTTC.